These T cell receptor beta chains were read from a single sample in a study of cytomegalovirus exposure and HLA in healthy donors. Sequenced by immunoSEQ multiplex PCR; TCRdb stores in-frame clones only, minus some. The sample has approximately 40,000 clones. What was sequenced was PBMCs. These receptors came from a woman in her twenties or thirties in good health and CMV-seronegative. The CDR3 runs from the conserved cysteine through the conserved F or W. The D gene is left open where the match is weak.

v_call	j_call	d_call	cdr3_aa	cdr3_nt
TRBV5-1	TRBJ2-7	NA	CASSSRTDRQPYEQYF	TGCGCCAGCAGCTCGAGGACAGACCGTCAGCCCTACGAGCAGTACTTC
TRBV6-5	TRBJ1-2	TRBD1	CASTVQGGRSHGYTF	TGTGCCAGCACCGTACAGGGGGGGCGGTCGCATGGCTACACCTTC
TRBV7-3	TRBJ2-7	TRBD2	CASSPGLAGTYEQYF	TGTGCCAGCAGCCCCGGACTAGCGGGGACCTACGAGCAGTACTTC
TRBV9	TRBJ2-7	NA	CASSQSQDRHEQYF	TGTGCCAGCAGCCAATCCCAGGACAGACACGAGCAGTACTTC
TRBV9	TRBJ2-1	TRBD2	CASNVAGGEGNEQFF	TGTGCCAGCAACGTAGCGGGAGGGGAAGGGAATGAGCAGTTCTTC
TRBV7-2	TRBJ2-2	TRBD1	CASSRTGTGDHGELFF	TGTGCCAGCAGTCGAACGGGGACAGGGGATCACGGGGAGCTGTTTTTT
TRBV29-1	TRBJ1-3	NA	CSVGGSPRDTIYF	TGCAGCGTTGGAGGATCTCCCCGGGACACCATATATTTT
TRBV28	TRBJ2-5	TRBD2	CASSLLREGRRETQYF	TGTGCCAGCAGTTTGTTGCGGGAGGGCCGAAGGGAGACCCAGTACTTC
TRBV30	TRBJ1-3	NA	CAWNRGGNTIYF	TGTGCCTGGAACCGGGGGGGAAACACCATATATTTT
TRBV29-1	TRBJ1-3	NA	CSAQDVSGNTIYF	TGCAGCGCCCAGGATGTCTCTGGAAACACCATATATTTT
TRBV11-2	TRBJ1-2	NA	CASSLERGLGYGYTF	TGTGCCAGCAGCTTAGAGCGGGGCCTGGGTTATGGCTACACCTTC
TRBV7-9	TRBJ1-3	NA	CASSLAPRDSGNTIYF	TGTGCCAGCAGCTTAGCTCCCAGGGACTCTGGAAACACCATATATTTT
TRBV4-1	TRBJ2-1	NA	CASSHSRGREQFF	TGCGCCAGCAGCCACAGTAGAGGGCGGGAGCAGTTCTTC
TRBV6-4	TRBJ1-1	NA	CATPPLVNTEAFF	TGTGCCACCCCCCCACTCGTGAACACTGAAGCTTTCTTT
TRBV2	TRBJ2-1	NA	CASRETTNEQFF	TGTGCCAGCAGAGAGACTACAAATGAGCAGTTCTTC
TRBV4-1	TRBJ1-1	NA	CASSHPLGNTEAFF	TGCGCCAGCAGCCATCCCCTAGGGAACACTGAAGCTTTCTTT
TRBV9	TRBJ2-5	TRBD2	CASSRSGRSQETQYF	TGTGCCAGCAGTCGTAGCGGGCGGTCCCAGGAGACCCAGTACTTC
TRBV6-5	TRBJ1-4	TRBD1	CASSYSIRGTNEKLFF	TGTGCCAGCAGTTATTCAATCAGGGGGACTAATGAAAAACTGTTTTTT
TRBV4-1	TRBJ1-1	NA	CASSQEGREGEAFF	TGCGCCAGCAGCCAAGAGGGGAGGGAGGGGGAAGCTTTCTTT
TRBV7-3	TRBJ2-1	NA	CASSPRWGDNEQFF	TGTGCCAGCAGTCCAAGGTGGGGCGATAATGAGCAGTTCTTC
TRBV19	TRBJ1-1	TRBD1	CASSMRGTGRSRQTEAFF	TGTGCCAGTAGTATGAGGGGGACAGGAAGGAGCCGGCAGACTGAAGCTTTCTTT
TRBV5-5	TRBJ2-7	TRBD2	CASSLAGLALNEQYF	TGTGCCAGCAGCTTGGCGGGACTAGCGTTAAACGAGCAGTACTTC
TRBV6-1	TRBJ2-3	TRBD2	CASSAGLAGANTDTQYF	TGTGCCAGCAGTGCGGGACTAGCGGGAGCCAACACAGATACGCAGTATTTT
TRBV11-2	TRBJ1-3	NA	CASSLGSARMSSGNTIYF	TGTGCCAGCAGCTTAGGATCGGCCAGGATGAGCTCTGGAAACACCATATATTTT
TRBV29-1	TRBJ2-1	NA	CSVPPLRGIGDEQFF	TGCAGCGTCCCTCCCCTCAGGGGTATTGGCGATGAGCAGTTCTTC
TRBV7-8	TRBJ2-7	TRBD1	CASSFEGTEFYEQYF	TGTGCCAGCAGCTTCGAGGGGACAGAGTTCTACGAGCAGTACTTC
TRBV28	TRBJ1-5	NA	CASSLFLPGGHNQPQHF	TGTGCCAGCAGTTTATTTCTCCCAGGAGGGCACAATCAGCCCCAGCATTTT
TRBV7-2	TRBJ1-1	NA	CASSFNRGGATEAFF	TGTGCCAGCAGCTTTAATAGGGGTGGGGCCACTGAAGCTTTCTTT
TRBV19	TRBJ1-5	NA	CASSIDLRGNQPQHF	TGTGCCAGTAGTATAGATCTTCGGGGGAATCAGCCCCAGCATTTT
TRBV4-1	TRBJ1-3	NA	CASSTSGGRNTIYF	TGCGCCAGCAGCACTTCCGGGGGACGAAACACCATATATTTT
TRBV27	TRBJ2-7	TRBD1	CATGVGDSPYEQYF	TGTGCCACCGGAGTCGGGGACAGTCCCTACGAGCAGTACTTC
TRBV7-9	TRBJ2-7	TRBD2	CASSLLAGGYEQYF	TGTGCCAGCAGCTTACTAGCGGGAGGCTACGAGCAGTACTTC
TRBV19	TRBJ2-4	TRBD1	CASSHDRVVLGDIQYF	TGTGCCAGTAGCCACGACAGGGTTGTGTTAGGTGACATTCAGTACTTC
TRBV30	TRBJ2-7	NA	CAGTKTGYSSYEQYF	TGTGCCGGGACGAAGACAGGCTACTCCTCCTACGAGCAGTACTTC
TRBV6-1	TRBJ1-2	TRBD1	CASSEWDRGDYGYTF	TGTGCCAGCAGTGAATGGGACAGGGGTGATTATGGCTACACCTTC
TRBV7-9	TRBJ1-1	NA	CASSDFPTGNTEAFF	TGTGCCAGCAGCGATTTTCCGACAGGGAACACTGAAGCTTTCTTT
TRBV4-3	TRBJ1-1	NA	CASSQESGMNTEAFF	TGCGCCAGCAGCCAAGAGTCAGGAATGAACACTGAAGCTTTCTTT
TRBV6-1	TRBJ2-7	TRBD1	CASRAGTGVYEQYF	TGTGCCAGCCGTGCAGGGACAGGGGTGTACGAGCAGTACTTC
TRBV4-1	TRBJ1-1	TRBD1	CASSRPDRVDTEAFF	TGCGCCAGCAGCCGACCTGACAGGGTAGACACTGAAGCTTTCTTT
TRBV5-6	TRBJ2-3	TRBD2	CASSNGRRSGVTQYF	TGTGCCAGCAGTAACGGGAGGCGCTCTGGCGTGACGCAGTATTTT
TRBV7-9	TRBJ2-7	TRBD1	CASSLGMDRRSSYEQYF	TGTGCCAGCAGCTTAGGCATGGACAGGAGAAGCTCCTACGAGCAGTACTTC
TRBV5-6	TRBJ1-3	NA	CASSLFEGRSSYTIYF	TGTGCCAGCAGCTTGTTTGAAGGGAGATCCTCATACACCATATATTTT
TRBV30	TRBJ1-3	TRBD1	CAWQQGVGSGNTIYF	TGTGCCTGGCAACAGGGGGTCGGCTCTGGAAACACCATATATTTT
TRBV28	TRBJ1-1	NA	CASSSNTEAFF	TGTGCCAGCAGTTCTAACACTGAAGCTTTCTTT
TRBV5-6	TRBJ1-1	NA	CASSLWGGADTEAFF	TGTGCCAGCAGCTTGTGGGGGGGCGCGGACACTGAAGCTTTCTTT
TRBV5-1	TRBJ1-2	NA	CASSLANRGNYGYTF	TGCGCCAGCAGCTTGGCCAACCGAGGAAACTATGGCTACACCTTC
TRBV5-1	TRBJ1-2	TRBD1	CASSIDRGHNYGYTF	TGCGCCAGCAGCATCGACAGGGGGCATAACTATGGCTACACCTTC
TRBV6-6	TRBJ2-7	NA	CASIFPPDEQYF	TGTGCCAGCATTTTCCCTCCGGACGAGCAGTACTTC
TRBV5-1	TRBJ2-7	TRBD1	CASRRDRYEQYF	TGCGCCAGCAGACGGGACAGGTACGAGCAGTACTTC
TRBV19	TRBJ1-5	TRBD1	CASSMGTGVGNQPQHF	TGTGCCAGTAGTATGGGGACAGGGGTAGGCAATCAGCCCCAGCATTTT
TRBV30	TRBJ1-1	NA	CAWMGQLGTEAFF	TGTGCCTGGATGGGGCAGTTGGGGACTGAAGCTTTCTTT
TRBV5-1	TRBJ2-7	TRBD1	CASSLELGQALLLSSYEQYF	TGCGCCAGCAGCTTGGAGCTCGGACAGGCCTTACTACTAAGCTCCTACGAGCAGTACTTC